These T cell receptor beta chains were read from a single sample in a study of blood T cell repertoires in COVID-19. Measured with immunoSEQ multiplex PCR; TCRdb has only the in-frame clones, and not every one. The table includes 140,000 to 150,000 clones, around 90% detected once. The source material was peripheral blood. These receptors all stem from a man aged 70-80 years with acute or convalescent COVID-19. CDR3s leave out the opening cysteine and the closing phenylalanine or tryptophan.

j_call cdr3_length v_call cdr3_aa
TRBJ2-5 11 TRBV19 ASSMRDRDGQY
TRBJ2-3 11 TRBV11-3 ASSLVRGYTQY
TRBJ1-5 12 TRBV19 ASSPGAGNQPQH
TRBJ1-2 11 TRBV6-5 ASSYDGNYGYT
TRBJ2-5 14 TRBV19 ASSSLRTGNQETQY
TRBJ1-2 13 TRBV6-1 ASSEGTGTNYGYT
TRBJ2-7 13 TRBV19 ASSKVTKGNYEQY
TRBJ2-2 14 TRBV9 ASSPIDRGPAGELF
TRBJ1-4 12 TRBV3-1/TRBV3-2 ASTTGGANEKLF
TRBJ2-1 14 TRBV9 ASTQGGASSYNEQF
TRBJ1-2 10 TRBV5-6 ASSFGETGYT